This T cell receptor (beta chain) appears in the sequencing data of a study of T cells in Graves' hyperthyroidism and ophthalmopathy. The CDR3 consists of 18 residues. V was clipped by 0 bases and J by 0 bases; unmatched bases: 12. Germline V gene lookup returns CDR1 SQVTM and CDR2 ANQGSEA. The investigators amplified TCR beta CDR3 regions from RNA transcripts. Primed by the HTBI set, a first-round RT-PCR was run on the TCR CDR3. TCRdb redid the calling of the multiplex PCR reads with MiXCR, one entry per CDR3 protein. The data contain hundreds of thousands of distinct CDR3 sequences, 15% to 20% of them singletons.

The clonotype was recovered from a man aged 35 to 55 with Graves' ophthalmopathy. Sequenced material: blood. V is TRBV29-1 and J is TRBJ1-1; 8 bases are a match to TRBD1. The CDR3 sequence is CSVEDLARGRPMNTEAFF. CDR3 sequence (DNA): TGCAGCGTTGAAGATTTGGCCAGGGGGCGACCCATGAACACTGAAGCTTTCTTT. The full variable domain, completed using reference TRBV29-1 and TRBJ1-1, is SAVISQKPSRDICQRGTSLTIQCQVDSQVTMMFWYRQQPGQSLTLIATANQGSEATYESGFVIDKFPISRPNLTFSTLTVSNMSPEDSSIYLCSVEDLARGRPMNTEAFFGQGTRLTVV.